This T cell receptor (beta chain) stems from a study of cytomegalovirus exposure and HLA in healthy donors (dated by TCRdb to the late 2010s). Broadly, across the study: According to an earlier analysis of several hundred of the donors, some 180 million T cells yielded 90 million to 130 million unique TCR beta sequences and 250 to 350 Gb of sequence data. Across 398 genotyped donors of the cohort, an average of about 200,000 unique TCR beta nucleotide sequences per donor were sequenced, and 15% to 20% of those sequences were non-productive. The study was designed to test whether signatures of past pathogen exposure could be identified by cataloging public T cell receptors. A separate validation cohort of 100 to 150 different subjects was used in addition to the roughly 640-subject first cohort. To predict cytomegalovirus infection status, the study brought together high-throughput TCR immunosequencing, statistical association of individual TCRs with disease status, and machine learning. A later genetic analysis used genome-wide SNP genotypes for about 60% of the roughly 670 donors, treating that subset as a discovery cohort. The genetic ancestry cluster associated with self-reported Caucasian donors included over 80% of the roughly 400 genotyped donors. To study patterns of TCR occurrence, a later analysis re-analyzed previously published TCR beta repertoires from 666 donors and added high-resolution HLA genotyping. Alongside the repertoire data, information on donor age, sex, ethnicity and CMV serostatus was compiled. About 310 gigabases of sequencing data and approximately 93 million unique TCR sequences were included in an early release covering around 600 HLA-typed donors. Typing coverage differed by locus: A, B, C, DRB1 and DQB1 were typed in about 620-640 donors, DQA1 in about 500, DPA1 in 606, and DPB1 in 472. Several DR-DQ haplotypes were treated as single units for association and clustering because of strong linkage in the cohort. All discovery cohort repertoires had been generated using a single sequencing platform. The study used immunosequencing to profile the T cell repertoires of several hundred subjects and linked those repertoires to cytomegalovirus serostatus. To decide whether each TCR beta V gene segment behaved as functional or pseudogenic, an earlier analysis of nearly 600 of the donors relied on high-throughput TCR beta sequencing. HLA typing included class I and class II loci at four-digit resolution. In the later analysis, no new phenotypic data were used to find candidate immune exposures; instead, reliance was placed on TCR beta sequences and their occurrence across donors.

Libraries were made using the immunoSEQ multiplex PCR assay. The multiplex PCR relied on a mix of 60 forward primers for TCR Vbeta segments and 13 reverse primers for TCR Jbeta segments. The CDR3 region of rearranged TCR beta genes was amplified from genomic DNA with a multiplex PCR assay. The Illumina HiSeq System was used to sequence the amplified TCR beta libraries as 87-base-pair reads. The study's own analysis went as follows. Across the 700 or so repertoires, a later analysis counted roughly 77 million unique TCR beta chains, 9 million to 14 million of which were shared by at least two donors. Raw reads were error-corrected and collapsed into unique sequences by a nearest-neighbor algorithm in which closely related sequences were merged to remove PCR and sequencing errors. To assign V, D and J gene segments, CDR3 sequences were aligned to IMGT reference sequences. For a sequence to be retained, a match of at least six nucleotides was required to both a V gene segment and a J gene segment. A rearrangement was called productive if the CDR3 had no stop codons and remained in frame with V and J, and every other rearrangement was called non-productive. CDR3 was defined according to IMGT convention as the region running from the second conserved V-encoded cysteine to the conserved J-encoded phenylalanine. Sequences without an unambiguous match to a single V gene segment were excluded from the earlier analysis of 500 to 700 of the donors. In an earlier analysis of 587 of the donors, V segments were called functional above 56.7% productive rearrangements and were called segregating when the between-donor standard deviation exceeded 5%. A statistical classification framework was built for diagnosing cytomegalovirus status from the catalog of TCR beta chain sequences. In a later analysis, TCR nucleotide sequences were compared against IMGT/GENE-DB human TR gene sequences so that V and J genes could be assigned. The TCRdist pipeline was used in a later analysis to assign CDR3 sequences and most-parsimonious VDJ recombination scenarios. In a later analysis, each TCR beta chain was defined by its CDR3 amino acid sequence together with its V-gene family, and reads without a unique V-gene family were excluded. As a way to deal with suspected cross-contamination and a sequencing artifact, a later analysis dropped 450 to 600 nucleotide sequences that were highly shared and had low generation probability. For each public chain, a later analysis derived a clonal expansion index from normalized ranks of inferred template counts within each repertoire. In a later analysis, generation probabilities were computed using a VDJ recombination model fitted to out-of-frame rearrangements, and the results were checked against IGoR. A later analysis scored TCR-TCR, TCR-HLA and TCR-CMV co-occurrence with hypergeometric tests, applying a repertoire-size bias correction to TCR pairs. A later analysis estimated false discovery rates by permuting HLA or CMV assignments 20 times. In a later analysis, co-occurring TCRs were grouped using DBSCAN, with TCRdist sequence similarity added in when clustering inside HLA-allele-positive subsets. Co-occurrence clustering excluded repertoires with fewer than 30,000 or more than 120,000 public chains, plus five with anomalous nucleotide sharing. TCRdb limited this immuneACCESS table to in-frame rearrangements with V and J called. A share of clones is missing; checked studies link under half to unresolved V genes, and the rest is unexplained. That table is the source of V, J and clone size, and D and trimming were worked out from the DNA. The sample has around 150,000 clones on record, about 85% of them singletons. Together, the top ten hold 1.9% of the sample.

A word on this clone: Its antigen remains unidentified. No clone much larger than this one lies a single base away; base qualities are absent.

The germline V gene (reference sequence) specifies SEHNR as CDR1 and FQNEAQ as CDR2. The CDR3 runs 17 residues from the cysteine to the phenylalanine. The kept DNA is CDR3 alone, 51 bases in frame from the first base. Unmatched junction bases come to 10, with V trimmed by 1 base and J by 3 bases. The cohort comprised fewer than 700 healthy bone marrow donors. At the time of sampling, every cohort member was nominally healthy, though immune exposures that went unrecorded were likely present. The donor tested CMV seronegative, placing the donor among the 350 to 400 seronegative members of the cohort. A peripheral blood sample was collected from each donor, and TCR beta sequencing was performed on peripheral blood mononuclear cells. Genomic DNA was extracted from the blood cell samples with the Qiagen DNeasy Blood Extraction Kit. Study-level results and caveats: According to a later analysis, parvovirus B19, influenza, CMV and Epstein-Barr virus appeared linked to several top co-occurrence clusters. At a false discovery rate of 0.05, a later analysis linked some 18,000 TCR beta sequences to specific HLA alleles. This cohort had only TCR beta chains sequenced, and the lack of alpha or paired-chain data limited which features could be detected. In a later analysis, TCR association rates were found to vary across HLA loci, with the most associated TCRs seen for DRB1 alleles and the fewest for HLA-C alleles. Because counts were too low, about 18 rarely observed V segments, including chromosome 9 orphons, were excluded from the earlier analysis of under 650 of the donors. Most CMV-associated TCR beta chains appeared to be HLA-restricted in a later analysis, and the HLA associations seemed to be driven largely by CMV exposure. In a later genetic analysis, fewer N-insertions in productive TCRs were reported among donors in an Asian-associated ancestry cluster than the roughly 710-donor mean. Correlated functional status among segregating V segments might reflect linkage disequilibrium, but an unknown experimental factor could not be ruled out. A cluster of highly shared sequence variants was judged likely to represent a technical artifact of the sequencing pipeline. The study listed approximately 150 TCR beta chains as associated with cytomegalovirus. Most TCR sequences were observed very rarely across donors, whereas some public TCRs were present in many individuals. The authors suggested that the approach could potentially be generalized to other disease states and immunological phenotypes. In an earlier analysis of 587 of the donors, most TCR beta V segments appeared in productive rearrangements about 87% or about 30% of the time, broadly matching IMGT annotations. A later analysis found that HLA-associated TCR beta chains were more clonally expanded and had lower generation probabilities than equally common non-associated chains. A later genetic analysis associated a missense DCLRE1C variant with V-gene and J-gene trimming of TCR beta chains, and an independent cohort replicated the association. A further reported finding was that TCR beta sequences accurately predicted the HLA-A and HLA-B alleles for most subjects in the first cohort. The classifier was reported to diagnose cytomegalovirus status with high specificity and sensitivity in both the original and validation cohorts. In vitro tests confirmed that three of the cytomegalovirus-associated TCR beta chains recognize cytomegalovirus antigens. The 87-base-pair reads could not distinguish some IMGT-functional V segments, including TRBV6-2 and TRBV6-3, so those segments were excluded. Roughly uniform sequencing depth across donors was assumed in presence/absence analyses, although this assumption may not hold. For the cohort, immune exposure information was limited to CMV serostatus. Because HLA typing was missing for some donors at each locus, association tests included only the typed subset. When HLA alleles, especially DR and DQ, strongly co-occurred, TCR associations were difficult to assign to individual alleles.

The sequence was collected from a young man in good health and CMV-seronegative. The source material was PBMCs. The rearranged segments are TRBV7-9 and TRBJ2-7, and 9 bases in between align with TRBD1. The CDR3 protein sequence reads: CASSLGSTGGRNYEQYF. The bases are TGTGCCAGCAGCTTAGGGTCCACAGGGGGCAGGAACTACGAGCAGTACTTC.